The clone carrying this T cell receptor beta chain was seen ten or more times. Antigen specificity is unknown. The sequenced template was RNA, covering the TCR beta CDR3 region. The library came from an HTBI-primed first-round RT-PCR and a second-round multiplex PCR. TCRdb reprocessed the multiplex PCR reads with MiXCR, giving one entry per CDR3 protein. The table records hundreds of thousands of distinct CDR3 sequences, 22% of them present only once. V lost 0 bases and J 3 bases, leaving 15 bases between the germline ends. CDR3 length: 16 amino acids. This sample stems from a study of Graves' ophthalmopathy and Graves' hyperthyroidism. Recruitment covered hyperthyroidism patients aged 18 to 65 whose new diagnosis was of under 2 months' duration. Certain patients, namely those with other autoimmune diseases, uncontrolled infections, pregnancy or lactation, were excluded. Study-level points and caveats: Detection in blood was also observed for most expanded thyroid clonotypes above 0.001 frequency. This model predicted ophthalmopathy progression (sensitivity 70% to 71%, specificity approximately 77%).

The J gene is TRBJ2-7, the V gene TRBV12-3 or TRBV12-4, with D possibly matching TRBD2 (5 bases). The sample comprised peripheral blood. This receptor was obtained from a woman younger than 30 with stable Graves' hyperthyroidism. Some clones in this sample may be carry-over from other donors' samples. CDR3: CASSLARAGILYEQYF. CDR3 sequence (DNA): TGTGCCAGCAGTTTAGCGCGGGCTGGGATTCTCTACGAGCAGTACTTC.